Sequencing of this T cell receptor beta chain was carried out in a study of shared clonotypes between healthy human individuals. The naive CD8 subset, CD45RO-negative cells positively selected for CCR7, excluded terminally differentiated effector memory CD45RA+ cells. Measured with immunoSEQ multiplex PCR; TCRdb has only the in-frame clones, and not every one. Here the sample spans more than 2 million clones, 93% being singletons. Germline trimming cut 6 bases from V and 10 bases from J; bases unmatched to any gene: 11. CDR3 size: 14 residues. The germline V gene has CDR1 MNHEY and CDR2 SMNVEV (reference sequence).

The sequencing sample was made of naive CD8+ T cells from PBMCs. V gene TRBV27 combines with J gene TRBJ2-1, with 8 bases lining up with TRBD2. This TCR was recovered from a man aged 18 to 29 in good health. Some clones in this sample may be carry-over from other donors' samples. The chain's CDR3 is CASSPIASGGEQFF. In DNA, the CDR3 is TGTGCCAGCAGCCCCATAGCCTCGGGGGGGGAGCAGTTCTTC.